The rows below give T cell receptor beta chains drawn from one sample of a study of neurological immune-mediated disorders. TCRdb reprocessed the 5' RACE reads with MiXCR, giving one entry per CDR3 protein. The data hold under 35,000 distinct CDR3 sequences, with about an eighth observed a single time. The sequenced sample was CD4+ T cells from blood. The receptor set was obtained from a female donor with HTLV-1-associated myelopathy (HAM/TSP). The CDR3 runs from the conserved cysteine through the conserved F or W. A D gene is named only where the DNA matches it firmly. Expanded clones get a size class; other rows say once, few or many, or leave the size out.

15	TRBD2	few	TRBV6-5	TRBJ2-7	TGTGCCAGCAGTTACGGGGTAGCGGGGGGCTACGAGCAGTACTTC	CASSYGVAGGYEQYF
16	TRBD2	many	TRBV5-1	TRBJ2-1	TGCGCCAGCAGTCTGGAGACTAGCGGGAGGGCGAATGAGCAGTTCTTC	CASSLETSGRANEQFF
13	TRBD1	many	TRBV20-1	TRBJ1-2	TGCAGTGCTAGTGCCTCAGGGGGGGATGGCTACACCTTC	CSASASGGDGYTF
13	.	once	TRBV6-1	TRBJ2-3	TGTGCCAGCAGCGACCACGACCGGAGAGGAGCTGATTTT	CASSDHDRRGADF
13	.	.	TRBV7-2	TRBJ2-3	TGTGCCAGCAGATATCCGATGGCAGATACGCAGTATTTT	CASRYPMADTQYF
13	TRBD2	many	TRBV25-1	TRBJ2-1	TGTGCCAGCAGTGAGAGGCGGGGGGGCCTTGCCTTCTTC	CASSERRGGLAFF
15	TRBD2	many	TRBV7-2	TRBJ2-1	TGTGCCAGCAGCTTAGTAAGCGGGGGGAACAATGAGCAGTTCTTC	CASSLVSGGNNEQFF
17	TRBD1	.	TRBV2	TRBJ1-1	TGTGCCTGCAGTGGGGGAGGGGGCATTAGTTCCGGAACTGAAGCTTTCTTT	CACSGGGGISSGTEAFF
13	.	many	TRBV6-2/TRBV6-3	TRBJ1-5	TGTGCCAGCGGTGCAGGTCTCATGCAGCCCCAGCATTTT	CASGAGLMQPQHF
11	.	many	TRBV20-1	TRBJ2-3	TGCAGTGCTAGGCCCGGCGATACGCAGTATTTT	CSARPGDTQYF
14	.	many	TRBV6-1	TRBJ2-3	TGTGCCAGCAGCCCCGGGCAGACCCGAGATACGCAGTATTTT	CASSPGQTRDTQYF
14	TRBD2	many	TRBV6-4	TRBJ2-1	TGTGCCAGCAGTGTAGAACTAGCGACGAATGAGCAGTTCTTC	CASSVELATNEQFF
13	.	many	TRBV12-3/TRBV12-4	TRBJ2-5	TGTGCCAGCAGTGTAGCGGACCAAGAGACCCAGTACTTC	CASSVADQETQYF
12	TRBD2	many	TRBV20-1	TRBJ2-7	TGCAGCCTAGCGGGAAGCTCCTACGAGCAGTACTTC	CSLAGSSYEQYF
15	.	many	TRBV7-2	TRBJ1-2	TGTGCCAGCAGCTTAGACGTCGGAGGGGGGAAGGGCTACACCTTC	CASSLDVGGGKGYTF
13	.	many	TRBV24-1	TRBJ1-1	TGTGCCAACCGCAAAGCAGGGGCCTTTGAAGCTTTCTTT	CANRKAGAFEAFF
15	.	many	TRBV5-1	TRBJ2-7	TGCGCCAGCAGCCCAGGAGAGACAGCATACTACGAGCAGTACTTC	CASSPGETAYYEQYF
12	.	many	TRBV11-2	TRBJ2-7	TGTGCCAGCAGCGCAAACTCCTACGAGCAGTACTTC	CASSANSYEQYF
15	.	.	TRBV6-5	TRBJ2-3	TGTGCCAGCATTGAATCCCGGGACACGGTCGATACGCAGTATTTT	CASIESRDTVDTQYF
13	.	many	TRBV6-4	TRBJ2-1	TGTGCCAGCAGTGATGACTCATACAATGAGCAGTTCTTC	CASSDDSYNEQFF
14	.	many	TRBV25-1	TRBJ2-6	TGTGCCAGCGATGACTCTTCTGGGGCCAACGTCCTGACTTTC	CASDDSSGANVLTF
16	TRBD2	many	TRBV20-1	TRBJ2-7	TGCAGTGCTAGGGAGGCTAGCGGGGGACTCTATTACGAGCAGTACTTC	CSAREASGGLYYEQYF
15	TRBD1	.	TRBV7-2	TRBJ2-1	TGTGCCAGCAGACGACAGGGGGCTTCCTACAATGAGCAGTTCTTC	CASRRQGASYNEQFF
15	TRBD1	many	TRBV20-1	TRBJ1-6	TGCAGTGCTAGAGACAACAGGGGAGGGAATTCACCCCTCCACTTT	CSARDNRGGNSPLHF
13	.	.	TRBV5-1	TRBJ2-1	TGCGCCAGCAGCTACGGACGGGACAATGAGCAGTTCTTC	CASSYGRDNEQFF
15	TRBD2	many	TRBV20-1	TRBJ2-7	TGCAGTGCTAGAGATGCTCTAGCGGGAGATATCGAGCAGTACTTC	CSARDALAGDIEQYF